This T cell receptor beta chain was sequenced in a study of blood T cell repertoires in COVID-19 (TCRdb year 2020). Describing the broader study: Recovered participants in ImmuneRACE Cohort 3 were defined as having two consecutive negative NP/OP PCR tests, clearance from a healthcare professional, or resolution of symptoms. The collaborator samples originated in the United States, Italy and Spain and spanned the acute and convalescent phases of COVID-19. The material from the prospective study consisted of cDNA or gDNA derived from T cells, B-cell-depleted T cells, or PBMCs. Deeply sampled blood TCRbeta repertoires from subjects exposed to, actively infected with, or recovered from COVID-19 were included in the dataset. The repertoires were released in a freely available public database meant as a resource for research on the immune response to SARS-CoV-2. The samples were drawn from the first 160 participants of the ongoing ImmuneRACE study and from under 1,500 subjects provided by 6 global collaborators. The sample metadata nearly always contained a de-identified subject ID, COVID-19 status, age in years and sex. Where available, HLA class I and class II types were obtained from metadata supplied by the sample provider rather than from assay-based typing.

Reading from cysteine to phenylalanine, the CDR3 counts 14 amino acids. The CDR3 DNA has 42 bases and is translated from base 1. Germline trimming amounts to 7 bases on V and 5 bases on J, with 7 as the count of junction bases outside the gene matches. CDR1 is given as MDHEN and CDR2 as SYDVKM, both from the germline V gene. Participants in the prospective study were aged about 18 to 100 years, lived in about two dozen United States geographic areas, and enrolled through a virtual design. In the prospective study, cohorts were assigned on the basis of participant-reported clinical history obtained from a screening survey and a study questionnaire. In the prospective study, whole blood, serum and a nasopharyngeal or oropharyngeal swab were collected from each participant by mobile phlebotomists. Participants in the prospective study had the option to provide additional blood draws and questionnaires over a 2-month period. Before DNA extraction, blood samples from the prospective study were shipped at room temperature or frozen.

TCRbeta CDR3 regions were amplified from genomic DNA by means of the immunoSEQ Assay, a bias-controlled multiplex PCR. On the study's bioinformatics: Within the assay, amplification of reference gene primers was used to estimate how many nucleated cells each sample contained. To quantify the absolute abundance of each unique TCRbeta CDR3 rearrangement, sequence reads were collapsed and filtered. For each sample, productive Simpson clonality was calculated as the square root of Simpson's diversity index across productive rearrangements. TCRdb took this table from immuneACCESS and kept in-frame rearrangements with V and J called. Such tables lack part of the clones; where checked against another copy, unresolved V genes explain under half of the gap, and the rest is unexplained. V, J and clone size are taken as reported in that table, and D and trimming were inferred from the DNA itself. In all, the sample holds 350,000 to 400,000 clones, and around 87% of those were seen once. Approximately 1.9% of the sample goes to the ten largest clones.

Overall results and qualifications from the work: The amount of clinical and demographic metadata varied by source and participant and was provided uncurated.

For this clone: The target of this receptor is not known. Per-base qualities were not stored, and no clone one base away is much larger.

Sequencing was carried out using PBMCs or T cells enriched from blood (not recorded which). This TCR came from a man aged 40-49 years in a cohort exposed to, infected with or recovered from COVID-19 (not recorded which). This receptor chain uses TRBV28 and TRBJ1-5; the central 8 bases match TRBD1. CDR3 protein: CASTTGQAYQPQHF. The DNA sequence reads TGTGCCAGCACAACGGGACAGGCATATCAGCCCCAGCATTTT.